A selection of T cell receptor beta chains follows, all from one sample in a study of molecular identifiers for immune sequencing clone quantification. In TCRdb, the PCR reads were re-called with MiXCR into one record per CDR3 protein. The table includes 60,000 to 70,000 distinct CDR3 sequences, about a fifth detected once. Sequencing was carried out using naive CD8+ T cells from blood, with Jurkat cell RNA spiked in. The receptors derive from a human donor in good health. Some libraries in this study had Jurkat cell RNA spiked in. Both conserved end residues are part of each CDR3. The order of the fields is CDR3 DNA, CDR3 protein, D gene, V gene, J gene, clone size. D genes are given only for firm matches. Expanded clones are given a class, and other clones once, few, many or no size at all.

cdr3_nt: TGTGCCAGTAGTATGCCCCGGGACAGTACCTACGAGCAGTACTTC; cdr3_aa: CASSMPRDSTYEQYF; d_call: TRBD1; v_call: TRBV19; j_call: TRBJ2-7; clone_size: many
cdr3_nt: TGCAGCGTTGACGGCCCTAGCACAGATACGCAGTATTTT; cdr3_aa: CSVDGPSTDTQYF; d_call: NA; v_call: TRBV29-1; j_call: TRBJ2-3; clone_size: many
cdr3_nt: TGCAGTGCTAGAGATCAGGCTAGCGGGGGATCCTACGAGCAGTACTTC; cdr3_aa: CSARDQASGGSYEQYF; d_call: TRBD2; v_call: TRBV20-1; j_call: TRBJ2-7; clone_size: few
cdr3_nt: TGCGCCAGCAGCTTTTCGATATTCGGGGGCAGCTACGAGCAGTACTTC; cdr3_aa: CASSFSIFGGSYEQYF; d_call: NA; v_call: TRBV5-1; j_call: TRBJ2-7; clone_size: few
cdr3_nt: TGTGCCAGCAGTTACTATCAGGGATTATCATACGAGCAGTACTTC; cdr3_aa: CASSYYQGLSYEQYF; d_call: NA; v_call: TRBV6-5; j_call: TRBJ2-7; clone_size: many
cdr3_nt: TGTGCCTGGAGTGTACTACCGGGGAGCACAGATACGCAGTATTTT; cdr3_aa: CAWSVLPGSTDTQYF; d_call: NA; v_call: TRBV30; j_call: TRBJ2-3; clone_size: many
cdr3_nt: TGTGCCAGCAGCGGGGAACAGGGTTACGGTGAGCAGTTCTTC; cdr3_aa: CASSGEQGYGEQFF; d_call: NA; v_call: TRBV5-4; j_call: TRBJ2-1; clone_size: many
cdr3_nt: TGCGCCAGCAGCCAAGCTGAATCCAGCTCCTACGAGCAGTACTTC; cdr3_aa: CASSQAESSSYEQYF; d_call: NA; v_call: TRBV4-1; j_call: TRBJ2-7; clone_size: NA
cdr3_nt: TGTGCCAGCAGCTTAGGCCATGGGAACCCCACAGATACGCAGTATTTT; cdr3_aa: CASSLGHGNPTDTQYF; d_call: NA; v_call: TRBV11-2; j_call: TRBJ2-3; clone_size: many
cdr3_nt: TGTGCCAGTAGTATAGCCAGGAGCCTCTGGGAGACCCAGTACTTC; cdr3_aa: CASSIARSLWETQYF; d_call: NA; v_call: TRBV19; j_call: TRBJ2-5; clone_size: many
cdr3_nt: TGTGCCAGCAGCCAAGGGACAGGGAGGGGAGAGCAGTACTTC; cdr3_aa: CASSQGTGRGEQYF; d_call: TRBD1; v_call: TRBV27; j_call: TRBJ2-7; clone_size: few
cdr3_nt: TGTGCCAGCAGCTTAGTAGCGGGAGCCTACAATGAGCAGTTCTTC; cdr3_aa: CASSLVAGAYNEQFF; d_call: TRBD2; v_call: TRBV7-8; j_call: TRBJ2-1; clone_size: many
cdr3_nt: TGTGCCAGCAGTGACTCGTTCGCTAGCGATGGGCCAGATACGCAGTATTTT; cdr3_aa: CASSDSFASDGPDTQYF; d_call: NA; v_call: TRBV6-4; j_call: TRBJ2-3; clone_size: many
cdr3_nt: TGTGCCAGCAGCGTAGTCCCATGGGATACGCAGTATTTT; cdr3_aa: CASSVVPWDTQYF; d_call: NA; v_call: TRBV9; j_call: TRBJ2-3; clone_size: NA
cdr3_nt: TGCGCCAGCAGTCGAACCGGGACAGCCCCCTACAATGAGCAGTTCTTC; cdr3_aa: CASSRTGTAPYNEQFF; d_call: TRBD1; v_call: TRBV4-1; j_call: TRBJ2-1; clone_size: many
cdr3_nt: TGTGCCAGCAGCCTGGTAGCGGGAGCCGGGGACGAGCAGTACTTC; cdr3_aa: CASSLVAGAGDEQYF; d_call: TRBD2; v_call: TRBV7-9; j_call: TRBJ2-7; clone_size: many
cdr3_nt: TGTGCCAGCAGTGGAAGACTGGGGGGGGGGACCGGGGAGCTGTTTTTT; cdr3_aa: CASSGRLGGGTGELFF; d_call: TRBD2; v_call: TRBV12-3/TRBV12-4; j_call: TRBJ2-2; clone_size: few
cdr3_nt: TGTGCCAGCAGCTTAGGCTTGTCCGGGGAGCTGTTTTTT; cdr3_aa: CASSLGLSGELFF; d_call: NA; v_call: TRBV13; j_call: TRBJ2-2; clone_size: many
cdr3_nt: TGTGCCAGCAGCTTCGAGCAGTTCTTC; cdr3_aa: CASSFEQFF; d_call: NA; v_call: TRBV7-4; j_call: TRBJ2-1; clone_size: few
cdr3_nt: TGTGCCAGCAGTCCCGCGGGACTAGCTACCTCCACAGATACGCAGTATTTT; cdr3_aa: CASSPAGLATSTDTQYF; d_call: TRBD2; v_call: TRBV27; j_call: TRBJ2-3; clone_size: many
cdr3_nt: TGTGCCAGCAGCTTAAACCCGACAGATACGCAGTATTTT; cdr3_aa: CASSLNPTDTQYF; d_call: NA; v_call: TRBV7-3; j_call: TRBJ2-3; clone_size: many
cdr3_nt: TGTGCCAGCAGCCCCCGCCAGGGGCTGCGAGAAAAACTGTTTTTT; cdr3_aa: CASSPRQGLREKLFF; d_call: NA; v_call: TRBV11-3; j_call: TRBJ1-4; clone_size: many
cdr3_nt: TGCGCCAGCAGCCTTCGCTCCGGGGGGACCTACGAGCAGTACTTC; cdr3_aa: CASSLRSGGTYEQYF; d_call: TRBD2; v_call: TRBV4-1; j_call: TRBJ2-7; clone_size: NA
cdr3_nt: TGTGCCAGCAGTGAAGCATGGAGACAGGGGATCACAGATACGCAGTATTTT; cdr3_aa: CASSEAWRQGITDTQYF; d_call: TRBD1; v_call: TRBV6-1; j_call: TRBJ2-3; clone_size: many
cdr3_nt: TGTGCCAGCAGCTTCGTGACGGGCACAGATACGCAGTATTTT; cdr3_aa: CASSFVTGTDTQYF; d_call: NA; v_call: TRBV7-2; j_call: TRBJ2-3; clone_size: many
cdr3_nt: TGTGCCAGCTCCTCCCTGGATGGCGGGACGGGGGGTGTGCAGTTCTTC; cdr3_aa: CASSSLDGGTGGVQFF; d_call: TRBD2; v_call: TRBV7-9; j_call: TRBJ2-1; clone_size: NA
cdr3_nt: TGTGCCAGCAGCTTAGAGCCCCACAGCTCCTACGAGCAGTACTTC; cdr3_aa: CASSLEPHSSYEQYF; d_call: NA; v_call: TRBV7-2; j_call: TRBJ2-7; clone_size: many
cdr3_nt: TGTGCCAGCAGTTTTACTAGCGTAAACGAGCAGTACTTC; cdr3_aa: CASSFTSVNEQYF; d_call: TRBD2; v_call: TRBV27; j_call: TRBJ2-7; clone_size: NA
cdr3_nt: TGTGCCAGCAGCGAGGGGCCCGGCACCTACGAGCAGTACTTC; cdr3_aa: CASSEGPGTYEQYF; d_call: NA; v_call: TRBV5-6; j_call: TRBJ2-7; clone_size: many
cdr3_nt: TGTGCCAGCAGCCCCTTTGGCACTGAAGCTTTCTTT; cdr3_aa: CASSPFGTEAFF; d_call: NA; v_call: TRBV9; j_call: TRBJ1-1; clone_size: few
cdr3_nt: TGTGCCAGCAGCTTTATTCACTACGAGCAGTACTTC; cdr3_aa: CASSFIHYEQYF; d_call: NA; v_call: TRBV7-2; j_call: TRBJ2-7; clone_size: NA
cdr3_nt: TGTGCCAGCAGCTCCAGCGTGAGGTGGAGCACAGATACGCAGTATTTT; cdr3_aa: CASSSSVRWSTDTQYF; d_call: NA; v_call: TRBV9; j_call: TRBJ2-3; clone_size: NA
cdr3_nt: TGCGCCAGCACGCCACTGGGTAATTACAATGAGCAGTCCTTC; cdr3_aa: CASTPLGNYNEQSF; d_call: NA; v_call: TRBV5-1; j_call: TRBJ2-1; clone_size: NA
cdr3_nt: TGTGCCATCAGTGGCGAAGATACGCAGTATTTT; cdr3_aa: CAISGEDTQYF; d_call: NA; v_call: TRBV10-3; j_call: TRBJ2-3; clone_size: many
cdr3_nt: TGTGCCACCAGTGAGGCTAGCGGGACCAATGAGCAGTTCTTC; cdr3_aa: CATSEASGTNEQFF; d_call: TRBD2; v_call: TRBV24-1; j_call: TRBJ2-1; clone_size: many